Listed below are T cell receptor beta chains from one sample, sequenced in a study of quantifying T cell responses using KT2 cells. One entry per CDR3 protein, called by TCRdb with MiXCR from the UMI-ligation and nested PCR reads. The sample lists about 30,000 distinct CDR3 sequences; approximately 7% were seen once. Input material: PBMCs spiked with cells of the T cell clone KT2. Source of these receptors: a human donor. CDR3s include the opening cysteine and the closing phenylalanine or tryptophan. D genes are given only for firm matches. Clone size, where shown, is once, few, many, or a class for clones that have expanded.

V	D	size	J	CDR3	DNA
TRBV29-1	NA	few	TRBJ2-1	CSVRGTADEQFF	TGCAGCGTCAGGGGAACCGCGGATGAGCAGTTCTTC
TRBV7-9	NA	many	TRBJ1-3	CASRKQGSRSGNTIYF	TGTGCCAGCAGGAAACAGGGTTCCCGCTCTGGAAACACCATATATTTT
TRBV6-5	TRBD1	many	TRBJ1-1	CASSPRTGLVNTEAFF	TGTGCCAGCAGTCCAAGGACAGGGTTGGTAAACACTGAAGCTTTCTTT
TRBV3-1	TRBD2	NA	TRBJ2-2	CASRAAGVPGELFF	TGTGCCAGCAGGGCAGCGGGAGTTCCCGGGGAGCTGTTTTTT
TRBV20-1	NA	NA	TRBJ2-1	CSAIPYNEQFF	TGCAGTGCTATTCCCTACAATGAGCAGTTCTTC
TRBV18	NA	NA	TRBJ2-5	CASSPPVAETQYF	TGTGCCAGCTCACCACCGGTGGCAGAGACCCAGTACTTC
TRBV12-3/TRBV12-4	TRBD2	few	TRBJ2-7	CASSFSGLAGMSSYEQYF	TGTGCCAGCAGTTTCTCGGGACTAGCGGGGATGAGCTCCTACGAGCAGTACTTC
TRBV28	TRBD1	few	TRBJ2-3	CASSTGQGTDTQYF	TGTGCCAGCAGTACTGGACAGGGCACAGATACGCAGTATTTT
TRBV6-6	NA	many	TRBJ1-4	CASSYALNEKLFF	TGTGCCAGCAGTTATGCGCTTAATGAAAAACTGTTTTTT
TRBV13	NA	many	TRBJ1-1	CASSPRRGGTEAFF	TGTGCCAGCAGCCCGCGGCGGGGGGGCACTGAAGCTTTCTTT
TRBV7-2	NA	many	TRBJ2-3	CASSFLAFSTDTQYF	TGTGCCAGCAGCTTCCTGGCTTTTAGCACAGATACGCAGTATTTT
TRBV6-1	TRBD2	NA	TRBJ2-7	CASSEGSGGAYEQYF	TGTGCCAGCAGTGAAGGCAGCGGGGGGGCCTACGAGCAGTACTTC
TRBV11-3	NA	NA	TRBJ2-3	CASSLDGNSATQYF	TGTGCCAGCAGCTTAGACGGCAACAGTGCTACGCAGTATTTT
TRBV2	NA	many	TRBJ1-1	CASTFHREGTEAFF	TGTGCCAGCACCTTCCACAGGGAGGGGACTGAAGCTTTCTTT
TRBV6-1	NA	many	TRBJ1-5	CASSGSSQYANQPQHF	TGTGCCAGCAGTGGGTCCTCGCAGTACGCCAATCAGCCCCAGCATTTT
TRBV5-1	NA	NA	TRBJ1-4	CASSSGAWAWEKLFF	TGCGCCAGCAGCTCGGGGGCGTGGGCTTGGGAAAAACTGTTTTTT
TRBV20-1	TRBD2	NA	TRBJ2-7	CSARGLADNEQYF	TGCAGTGCTAGAGGACTAGCGGACAACGAGCAGTACTTC
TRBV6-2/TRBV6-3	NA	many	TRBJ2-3	CATDEKSTDTQYF	TGTGCCACCGATGAAAAGAGCACAGATACGCAGTATTTT
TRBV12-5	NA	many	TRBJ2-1	CASRTHAGTPVNEQFF	TGTGCTAGCAGAACACACGCGGGGACCCCGGTCAATGAGCAGTTCTTC
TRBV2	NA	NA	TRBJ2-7	CASTGDSYEQYF	TGTGCCAGCACCGGAGACTCCTACGAGCAGTACTTC
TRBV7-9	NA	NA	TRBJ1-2	CASSPGRTNYGYTF	TGTGCCAGCAGCCCGGGACGGACTAACTATGGCTACACCTTC
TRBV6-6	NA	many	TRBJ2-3	CASSYVDTQYF	TGTGCCAGCAGTTACGTAGATACGCAGTATTTT
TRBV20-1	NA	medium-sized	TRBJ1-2	CSADDEGNYGYTF	TGCAGTGCCGATGATGAGGGAAACTATGGCTACACCTTC
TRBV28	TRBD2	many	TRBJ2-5	CASSLGGGQETQYF	TGTGCCAGCAGTTTAGGGGGGGGCCAAGAGACCCAGTACTTC
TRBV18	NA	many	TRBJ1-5	CASSPRGFEVGSNQPQHF	TGTGCCAGCTCACCACGGGGGTTCGAAGTTGGGAGCAATCAGCCCCAGCATTTT
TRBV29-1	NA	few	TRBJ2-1	CSVEGSGSSYNEQFF	TGCAGCGTTGAAGGCTCGGGTAGCTCCTACAATGAGCAGTTCTTC
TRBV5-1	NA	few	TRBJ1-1	CASSGQVGPTEAFF	TGCGCCAGCAGCGGGCAGGTCGGCCCTACTGAAGCTTTCTTT
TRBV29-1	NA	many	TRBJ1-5	CSVESGDSNQPQHF	TGCAGCGTTGAATCAGGCGATAGCAATCAGCCCCAGCATTTT